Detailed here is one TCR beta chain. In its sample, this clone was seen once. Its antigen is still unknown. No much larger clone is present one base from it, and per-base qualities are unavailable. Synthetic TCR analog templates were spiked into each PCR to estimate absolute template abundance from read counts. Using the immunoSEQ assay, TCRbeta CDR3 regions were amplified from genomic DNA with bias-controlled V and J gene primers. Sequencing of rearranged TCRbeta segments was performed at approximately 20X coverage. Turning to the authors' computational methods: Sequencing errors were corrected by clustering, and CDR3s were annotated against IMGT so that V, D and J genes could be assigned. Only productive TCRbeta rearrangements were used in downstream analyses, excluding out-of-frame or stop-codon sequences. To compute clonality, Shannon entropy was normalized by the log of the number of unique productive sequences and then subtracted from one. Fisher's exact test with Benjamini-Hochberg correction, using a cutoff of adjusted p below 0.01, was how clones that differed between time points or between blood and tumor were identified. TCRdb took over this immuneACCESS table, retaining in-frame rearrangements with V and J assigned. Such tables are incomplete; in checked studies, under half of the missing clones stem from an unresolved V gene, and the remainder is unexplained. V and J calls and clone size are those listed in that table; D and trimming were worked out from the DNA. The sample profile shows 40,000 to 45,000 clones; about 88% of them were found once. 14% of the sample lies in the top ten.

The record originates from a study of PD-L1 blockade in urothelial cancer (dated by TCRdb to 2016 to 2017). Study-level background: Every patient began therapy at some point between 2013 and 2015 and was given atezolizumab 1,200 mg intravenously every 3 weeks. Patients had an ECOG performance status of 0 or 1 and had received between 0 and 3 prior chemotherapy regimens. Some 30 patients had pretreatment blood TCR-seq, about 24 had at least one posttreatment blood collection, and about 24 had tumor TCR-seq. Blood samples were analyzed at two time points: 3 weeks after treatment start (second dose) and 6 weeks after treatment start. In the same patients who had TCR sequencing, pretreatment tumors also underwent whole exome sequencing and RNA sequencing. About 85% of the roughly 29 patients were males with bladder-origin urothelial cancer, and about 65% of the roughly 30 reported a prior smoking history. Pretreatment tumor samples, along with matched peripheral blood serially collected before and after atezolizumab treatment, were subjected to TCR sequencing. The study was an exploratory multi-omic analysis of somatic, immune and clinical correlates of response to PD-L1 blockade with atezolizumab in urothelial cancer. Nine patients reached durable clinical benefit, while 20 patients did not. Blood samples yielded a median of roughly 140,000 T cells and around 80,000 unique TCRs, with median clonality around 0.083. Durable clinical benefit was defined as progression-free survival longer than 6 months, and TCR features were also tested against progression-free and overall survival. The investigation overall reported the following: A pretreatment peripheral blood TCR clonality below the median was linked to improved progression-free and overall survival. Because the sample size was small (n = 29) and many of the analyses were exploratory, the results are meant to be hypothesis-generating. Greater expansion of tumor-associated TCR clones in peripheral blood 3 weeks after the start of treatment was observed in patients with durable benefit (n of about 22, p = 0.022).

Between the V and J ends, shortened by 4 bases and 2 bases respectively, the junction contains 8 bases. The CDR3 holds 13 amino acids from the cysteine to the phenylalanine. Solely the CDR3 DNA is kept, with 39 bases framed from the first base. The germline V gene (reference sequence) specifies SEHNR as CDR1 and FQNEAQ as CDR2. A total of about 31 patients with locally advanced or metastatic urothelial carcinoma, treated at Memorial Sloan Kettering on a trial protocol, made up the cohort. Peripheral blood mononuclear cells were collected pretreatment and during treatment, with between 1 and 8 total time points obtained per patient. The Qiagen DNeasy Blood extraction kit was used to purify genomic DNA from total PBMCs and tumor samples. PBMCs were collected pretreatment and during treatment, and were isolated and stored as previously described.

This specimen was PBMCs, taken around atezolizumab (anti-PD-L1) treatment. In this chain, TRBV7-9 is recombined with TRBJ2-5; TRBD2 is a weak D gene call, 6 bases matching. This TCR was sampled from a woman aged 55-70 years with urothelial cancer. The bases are TGTGCCAGCAGCTCCGGGAGACAAGAGACCCAGTACTTC. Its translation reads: CASSSGRQETQYF.